These T cell receptor beta chains were read from a single sample in a study of identical twins. Each CDR3 protein is one row after TCRdb ran MiXCR on the 5' RACE reads. The profile shows hundreds of thousands of distinct CDR3 sequences, roughly 7% of them singletons. Separately, the same data were catalogued under a study of yellow fever vaccine responses in identical twins.

Sequenced material: memory (CD45RO+) T cells sorted from blood. The receptors originated from a woman aged 18-35 years in good health. The CDR3 runs from the conserved cysteine through the conserved F or W. The order of the fields is J gene, D gene, clone size, V gene, CDR3 DNA, CDR3 protein. A D gene is named only where the DNA matches it firmly. Not every row has a clone size; where given, it reads once, few, many or a size class.

J: TRBJ2-1
D: .
size: once
V: TRBV18
DNA: TGTGCCAGCTCACCCCCTACAGGGTATGAGCAGTTCTTC
CDR3: CASSPPTGYEQFF

J: TRBJ2-3
D: TRBD2
size: few
V: TRBV3-1
DNA: TGTGCCAGCAGCCAAGATCGATCTCTAGCGGGAGTAGGGGATACGCAGTATTTT
CDR3: CASSQDRSLAGVGDTQYF

J: TRBJ2-3
D: TRBD2
size: few
V: TRBV12-3/TRBV12-4
DNA: TGTGCCAGCAGTTTTGGGACTAGCGGGGGGGCCACGCAGTATTTT
CDR3: CASSFGTSGGATQYF

J: TRBJ2-1
D: .
size: .
V: TRBV2
DNA: TGTGCCAGCAGAACCGGGCCCCGAGCAGGATACAATGAGCAGTTCTTC
CDR3: CASRTGPRAGYNEQFF

J: TRBJ1-1
D: TRBD1
size: .
V: TRBV5-1
DNA: TGCGCCAGCAGAAAAGGGACAGGATCAACTGAAGCTTTCTTT
CDR3: CASRKGTGSTEAFF

J: TRBJ1-1
D: TRBD1
size: .
V: TRBV20-1
DNA: TGCAGTGCTGGAGGACAGGGTCGGACTGAAGCTTTCTTT
CDR3: CSAGGQGRTEAFF

J: TRBJ2-5
D: .
size: few
V: TRBV7-6
DNA: TGTGCCAGCAGCCTAGGGGCTATACAAGAGACCCAGTACTTC
CDR3: CASSLGAIQETQYF

J: TRBJ2-3
D: TRBD2
size: .
V: TRBV5-1
DNA: TGCGCCAGCAAACTAGCGGGGTATACAGATACGCAGTATTTT
CDR3: CASKLAGYTDTQYF

J: TRBJ2-7
D: TRBD2
size: many
V: TRBV2
DNA: TGTGCCAGCATTGTGTCTAGCGGGAGTCGTGAGCAGTACTTC
CDR3: CASIVSSGSREQYF

J: TRBJ1-1
D: TRBD1
size: many
V: TRBV5-1
DNA: TGCGCCAGCAGCATTAACAGGGGGAGCACTGAAGCTTTCTTT
CDR3: CASSINRGSTEAFF

J: TRBJ2-7
D: .
size: many
V: TRBV9
DNA: TGTGCCAGCAGCGTAGACCCTGTCTCCGAGCAGTACTTC
CDR3: CASSVDPVSEQYF

J: TRBJ1-2
D: .
size: few
V: TRBV27
DNA: TGTGCCAGCAGCCTAAGGGGTATTGGGAATGGCTACACCTTC
CDR3: CASSLRGIGNGYTF

J: TRBJ2-7
D: .
size: .
V: TRBV3-1
DNA: TGTGCCAGCAGTTCCCCAGGGAGCTACGAGCAGTACTTC
CDR3: CASSSPGSYEQYF

J: TRBJ2-2
D: .
size: .
V: TRBV20-1
DNA: TGCAGTGCTAGAGAGTCGCCTCAAACCACCGGGGAGCTGTTTTTT
CDR3: CSARESPQTTGELFF

J: TRBJ1-3
D: TRBD1
size: few
V: TRBV12-5
DNA: TGTGCTAGTGGTTTGGAAGGACAGGGAGTAAACACCATATATTTT
CDR3: CASGLEGQGVNTIYF

J: TRBJ2-7
D: .
size: .
V: TRBV12-3/TRBV12-4
DNA: TGTGCCAGCAGCCGACAGGAAACCTACGAGCAGTACTTC
CDR3: CASSRQETYEQYF

J: TRBJ1-1
D: .
size: few
V: TRBV6-1
DNA: TGTGCCAGCATCACAGACAGGTTGAACACTGAAGCTTTCTTT
CDR3: CASITDRLNTEAFF

J: TRBJ2-1
D: .
size: many
V: TRBV5-1
DNA: TGCGCCAGCAGCGGAACCCAGGGCTATGAGCAGTTCTTC
CDR3: CASSGTQGYEQFF

J: TRBJ2-5
D: TRBD2
size: few
V: TRBV19
DNA: TGTGCCAGTAGTATGGCCCTACGGGGGGGCCAAGAGACCCAGTACTTC
CDR3: CASSMALRGGQETQYF

J: TRBJ1-4
D: TRBD1
size: many
V: TRBV4-2
DNA: TGTGCCAGCAGCCAAGATAGAGACAGGGTTGAAAAACTGTTTTTT
CDR3: CASSQDRDRVEKLFF

J: TRBJ2-4
D: TRBD1
size: many
V: TRBV5-6
DNA: TGTGCCAGCAGTCTACAGGGGGCCAATGCCAAAAACATTCAGTACTTC
CDR3: CASSLQGANAKNIQYF

J: TRBJ2-1
D: .
size: few
V: TRBV6-5
DNA: TGTGCCAGCAGTTACATAGGGAGGGGGTACAATGAGCAGTTCTTC
CDR3: CASSYIGRGYNEQFF

J: TRBJ1-5
D: TRBD1
size: many
V: TRBV12-3/TRBV12-4
DNA: TGTGCCAGCAGTTTTGGACAGGGCCAGGGGCATTTT
CDR3: CASSFGQGQGHF

J: TRBJ2-7
D: TRBD2
size: .
V: TRBV5-1
DNA: TGCGCCAGCAGCTTCGTGGGGACTACAAGGTACGAGCAGTACTTC
CDR3: CASSFVGTTRYEQYF

J: TRBJ2-7
D: TRBD1
size: many
V: TRBV24-1
DNA: TGTGCCACCTCCACAGGGGGCCGAAACTACGAGCAGTACTTC
CDR3: CATSTGGRNYEQYF

J: TRBJ2-1
D: .
size: .
V: TRBV10-3
DNA: TGTGCCATCGGTAAAAACCACAATGAGCAGTTCTTC
CDR3: CAIGKNHNEQFF

J: TRBJ1-4
D: TRBD1
size: .
V: TRBV7-2
DNA: TGTGCCAGCAGCTTACGCGGGACAGCTCTGCTGGGAAATGAAAAACTGTTTTTT
CDR3: CASSLRGTALLGNEKLFF

J: TRBJ1-5
D: .
size: many
V: TRBV4-1
DNA: TGCGCCAGCAGCCAAGAGGGGCCACGCGGCTATAGCAATCAGCCCCAGCATTTT
CDR3: CASSQEGPRGYSNQPQHF

J: TRBJ2-4
D: .
size: .
V: TRBV9
DNA: TGTGCCAGCAGCGTAGACGTTTTAGGAAACATTCAGTACTTC
CDR3: CASSVDVLGNIQYF

J: TRBJ2-3
D: .
size: .
V: TRBV2
DNA: TGTGCCAGCAGCCCGACTTGGGCCACAGATACGCAGTATTTT
CDR3: CASSPTWATDTQYF

J: TRBJ2-1
D: TRBD2
size: many
V: TRBV6-4
DNA: TGTGCCAGCAGTCTAGCGGGAGGGCAGAATGAGCAGTTCTTC
CDR3: CASSLAGGQNEQFF

J: TRBJ2-7
D: .
size: .
V: TRBV27
DNA: TGTGCCAGCAGTCCTTGGGAAAACTACGAGCAGTACTTC
CDR3: CASSPWENYEQYF

J: TRBJ2-2
D: TRBD2
size: many
V: TRBV20-1
DNA: TGCAGTGCTAGAGATGTTAGGGGAGGGACCGGGGAGCTGTTTTTT
CDR3: CSARDVRGGTGELFF

J: TRBJ1-5
D: .
size: many
V: TRBV12-3/TRBV12-4
DNA: TGTGCCAGCAGTTTGGGGTGGGACAATCAGCCCCAGCATTTT
CDR3: CASSLGWDNQPQHF

J: TRBJ2-7
D: .
size: many
V: TRBV5-1
DNA: TGCGCCAGCAGCCCTTTCGGGACCAACTCCTACGAGCAGTACTTC
CDR3: CASSPFGTNSYEQYF

J: TRBJ2-3
D: TRBD2
size: many
V: TRBV7-6
DNA: TGTGCCAGCAGCACACCGGGACTAGCTTCAGATACGCAGTATTTT
CDR3: CASSTPGLASDTQYF

J: TRBJ2-3
D: .
size: few
V: TRBV20-1
DNA: TGCAGTGCTAGAGAAAGGGGGATGGGCCGTGCTAGCACAGATACGCAGTATTTT
CDR3: CSARERGMGRASTDTQYF